The 12 T cell receptor beta chains below were found in one sample sequenced in a study of a mutant IDH1 vaccine in newly diagnosed glioma. The data were produced by immunoSEQ multiplex PCR, yet TCRdb's version contains in-frame clones alone and is incomplete. Of 15,000 to 20,000 clones in the sample, about 95% were seen once. Time point described: baseline, week 1 (first vaccination visit). Specified treatment: pre-vaccination baseline after standard-of-care therapy. The sequences come from peripheral blood mononuclear cells (PBMCs), collected from a glioma patient treated with radiotherapy, temozolomide or both. The receptors were gathered from a young woman with glioma. Some clones in this sample may be carry-over from other donors' samples.

The chain couples TRBV5-4 to TRBJ1-2; D is perhaps TRBD1 (5 bases). Deletions cut 0 bases from V and 4 bases from J, with 13 bases between. The CDR3 is 15 residues long. CDR1 and CDR2 (germline): SGHNT, YYREEE (reference sequence). CDR3 loop: CASSLGGDWGYGYTF. The CDR3 region has the DNA TGTGCCAGCAGCTTGGGCGGGGACTGGGGCTATGGCTACACCTTC.

The V and J genes are TRBV7-9 and TRBJ2-7; 7 bases align to TRBD2. Germline CDR1 reads SEHNR; CDR2 reads FQNEAQ (reference sequence). The CDR3 covers 16 residues. The trim removed 1 base at V and 0 bases at J, leaving 6 bases unmatched. The CDR3 DNA follows: TGTGCCAGCAGCTTAGGGGCTAGCGGAACCTCCTACGAGCAGTACTTC. It specifies CASSLGASGTSYEQYF.

The chain couples TRBV5-4 to TRBJ2-7, with D perhaps TRBD1 (6 bases). The CDR3 loop spans 13 amino acids. Trimming took off 3 bases at V and 7 bases at J, with 14 bases between the two ends. Germline V gene sequence: CDR1 SGHNT, CDR2 YYREEE (reference sequence). The DNA for the CDR3 is TGTGCCAGCAGCTGGGGGCCCCGGTGGGAGCAGTACTTC. This codes for CASSWGPRWEQYF.

The genes are TRBV7-8 and TRBJ1-2; 7 bases match TRBD1. V lost 0 bases, J lost 7 bases, and 14 bases stayed unmatched. In germline, CDR1 is SGHVS, CDR2 FQNEAQ. CDR3 length: 17 amino acids. CDR3 bases: TGTGCCAGCAGCTTAGCCCCAGACAGGGTACCAACTCGTGGCTACACCTTC. Protein sequence: CASSLAPDRVPTRGYTF.

The chain recombines TRBV7-9 with TRBJ1-1; D may be TRBD1 (6 bases). CDR3 length: 16 amino acids. Trimming pared 1 base from V and 6 bases from J, leaving 18 bases between. CDR1 and CDR2 from the germline V gene are SEHNR and FQNEAQ (reference sequence). CDR3 amino acids: CASSLGGAIRGAEAFF. DNA for the CDR3: TGTGCCAGCAGCTTAGGTGGGGCCATCAGGGGCGCTGAAGCTTTCTTT.

V and J are TRBV5-4 and TRBJ1-5; the D is unclear. This CDR3 contains 14 residues. V lost 2 bases and J 6 bases, leaving 12 bases between the germline ends. Germline-derived CDR1 and CDR2 are SGHNT and YYREEE (reference sequence). CDR3 in DNA: TGTGCCAGCAGCTTTGGGCCCCCCGGTCAGCCCCAGCATTTT. Amino acid sequence: CASSFGPPGQPQHF. Drawing the rest from reference TRBV5-4 and TRBJ1-5, the complete variable domain is ETGVTQSPTHLIKTRGQQVTLRCSSQSGHNTVSWYQQALGQGPQFIFQYYREEENGRGNFPPRFSGLQFPNYSSELNVNALELDDSALYLCASSFGPPGQPQHFGDGTRLSIL.

The chain carries TRBV4-1 and TRBJ1-1, with D possibly matching TRBD1 (5 bases). The germline V gene encodes CDR1 MGHRA and CDR2 YSYEKL. V was cut by 5 bases and J by 0 bases, with 10 bases left in between. The CDR3 covers 14 residues. The CDR3 protein is CASSGPTVNTEAFF. The CDR3 region has the DNA TGCGCCAGCAGCGGACCGACAGTGAACACTGAAGCTTTCTTT.

V gene TRBV28 combines with J gene TRBJ2-5; D remains unclear. The CDR3 has 15 amino acids. V was trimmed by 3 bases and J by 3 bases, leaving 14 bases between them. Germline V lookup: CDR1 MDHEN, CDR2 SYDVKM. CDR3 protein: CASSFVGMEKETQYF. The CDR3 DNA reads as TGTGCCAGCAGTTTTGTAGGGATGGAGAAAGAGACCCAGTACTTC.

This clone was detected only a few times. The gene calls are TRBV5-1 and TRBJ2-7; 11 nucleotides line up with TRBD1. CDR1 is SGHRS, CDR2 YFSETQ, per germline. With 4 bases clipped from V and 4 bases from J, the junction kept 10 bases outside the gene matches. There are 16 residues in the CDR3. The CDR3 DNA follows: TGCGCCAGCAGCGGCGCCGGGACAGGGGGAAAATACGAGCAGTACTTC. This sequence encodes CASSGAGTGGKYEQYF.

The chain couples TRBV7-9 to TRBJ1-2; D might be TRBD1 (6 bases). Between the trimmed V and J ends, which lost 5 bases and 2 bases, there was a span of 21 bases. The CDR3 totals 17 residues. Per germline, CDR1 SEHNR and CDR2 FQNEAQ (reference sequence). The DNA for the CDR3 is TGTGCCAGCAGCCCCCGCGGGTGGGGGGGGCAGAACTATGGCTACACCTTC. Translated: CASSPRGWGGQNYGYTF.

The chain recombines TRBV7-9 with TRBJ2-5; D uncertain. V was clipped by 8 bases and J by 1 base, with 14 bases between them. Germline assignment: CDR1 SEHNR and CDR2 FQNEAQ (reference sequence). This CDR3 is built from 14 residues. CDR3 sequence (DNA): TGTGCCAGCCAAAAAGCAGGATTCCAAGAGACCCAGTACTTC. This codes for CASQKAGFQETQYF.

This clone has only one observation. This chain uses TRBV19 with TRBJ1-6; 7 positions agree with TRBD1. The germline V gene has CDR1 LNHDA and CDR2 SQIVND (reference sequence). J lost 10 bases, V lost 7 bases, and 7 bases had no gene match. The CDR3 consists of 13 residues. This CDR3 is CASNDRVESPLHF. CDR3 nucleotides: TGTGCCAGTAACGACAGGGTCGAATCACCCCTCCACTTT.